This passage covers 7 T cell receptor beta chains from one sample sequenced in a study of vaccination and CD4 T cells after COVID-19. These TCRs are of unknown antigen specificity. CD4+ T cells that had been cultured provided DNA sequenced with the Oncomine TCR Beta short-read assay. Cultures of CD4+ T cells served as the source for extracting genomic DNA. TCRdb processed the PCR reads anew with MiXCR; each CDR3 protein has one entry. Here the sample spans approximately 9,500 distinct CDR3 sequences, under 50% being singletons. The treatment denotes: approximately nine-day PBMC culture with coronavirus spike peptide pools or control peptides (ViraFEST assay). Pre-COVID-19 pandemic sampling (2011-2018) yielded the unexposed donor's CD4+ T cells. Sequences were obtained from CD4+ T cells from blood, cultured in vitro. The source of these receptors is a human donor in good health.

The genes are TRBV28 and TRBJ1-5; tentative D call: TRBD1 (5 bases). V was cut by 7 bases and J by 6 bases, with 19 bases left in between. Germline assignment: CDR1 MDHEN and CDR2 SYDVKM. The CDR3 covers 15 residues. This CDR3 reads CASTGAWGASQPQHF. CDR3 nucleotides: TGTGCCAGCACCGGGGCATGGGGCGCGAGTCAGCCCCAGCATTTT. Based on the CDR3 plus reference TRBV28 and TRBJ1-5, the full variable domain is DVKVTQSSRYLVKRTGEKVFLECVQDMDHENMFWYRQDPGLGLRLIYFSYDVKMKEKGDIPEGYSVSREKKERFSLILESASTNQTSMYLCASTGAWGASQPQHFGDGTRLSIL.

The J gene is TRBJ1-2, the V gene TRBV5-8; D is undetermined. The germline V gene has CDR1 SGHTS and CDR2 YDEGEE. Trimming took 4 bases from V and 7 from J, leaving 17 bases between them. CDR3 size: 14 residues. The CDR3 nucleotides read TGTGCCAGCAGCAACCGTCTCACGTCCGGTGGCTACACCTTC. Its translation: CASSNRLTSGGYTF. Looking up the rest from reference TRBV5-8 and TRBJ1-2 gives the full variable domain: EAGVTQSPTHLIKTRGQQATLRCSPISGHTSVYWYQQALGLGLQFLLWYDEGEERNRGNFPPRFSGRQFPNYSSELNVNALELEDSALYLCASSNRLTSGGYTFGSGTRLTVV.

This sequence joins TRBV7-9 and TRBJ1-2; tentative D call: TRBD1 (5 bases). Germline V gene lookup returns CDR1 SEHNR and CDR2 FQNEAQ (reference sequence). The ends were cut back, 4 bases at V and 6 bases at J, with 9 bases in the middle. The CDR3 extends over 12 amino acids. The CDR3 loop reads CASSYGTDGYTF. The CDR3 DNA sequence: TGTGCCAGCAGCTACGGGACTGATGGCTACACCTTC.

The chain recombines TRBV28 with TRBJ2-2, with D hard to call. In germline, CDR1 is MDHEN, CDR2 SYDVKM. The germline V and J ends were trimmed by 2 bases and 5 bases, with 3 bases remaining between them. The CDR3 has 12 residues. DNA for the CDR3: TGTGCCAGCAGTTTAACTACCGGGGAGCTGTTTTTT. Translating it yields CASSLTTGELFF.

This rearrangement joins TRBV28 to TRBJ1-5; 8 bases are shared with TRBD1. Trimming took 3 bases from V and 2 from J; bases not matched to a gene: 6. From germline, CDR1 is MDHEN and CDR2 SYDVKM. This CDR3 contains 16 residues. The CDR3 DNA reads as TGTGCCAGCAGTTTTCCCCCAGGGGGCGGCAATCAGCCCCAGCATTTT. Its protein is CASSFPPGGGNQPQHF.

For the CDR3, the DNA is TGTGCCAGCAGTGCCCGGACAGGGTCGCTCTCCTACGAGCAGTACTTC. Its translation: CASSARTGSLSYEQYF. The chain uses TRBV6-1 and TRBJ2-7; 8 bases agree with TRBD1. After removal of 4 bases from V and 0 bases from J, the junction contained 8 bases not matched to a gene. The CDR3 length is 16 residues. Germline values: CDR1 MNHNS, CDR2 SASEGT.

The CDR3 nucleotides are TGCAGTGCTAGACCACATTACCGGGGGGACACTGAAGCTTTCTTT. Encoded protein: CSARPHYRGDTEAFF. The chain combines TRBV20-1 with TRBJ1-1, with a tentative D call TRBD1 (5 bases). The CDR3 sequence is 15 residues long. Trimming shortened V by 2 bases and J by 3 bases, and 16 bases separated the two germline ends. In germline, CDR1 is DFQATT, CDR2 SNEGSKA (reference sequence).